The 31 T cell receptor beta chains presented below share a single source sample, sequenced in a study of blood T cell repertoires in COVID-19. Here immunoSEQ multiplex PCR was the method, and the copy in TCRdb shows in-frame clones only, minus some. Of 300,000 to 400,000 clones detected, over 75% appear once; the ten largest clones hold 7.8%. Sequencing was performed on peripheral blood. The receptors shown here come from a woman aged 45-65 years who had recovered from COVID-19.

This clone was picked up a small number of times. The CDR3 loop reads CASRDRVSNSPLHF. Here the CDR3 DNA reads TGTGCCAGCAGAGACAGGGTGTCTAATTCACCCCTCCACTTT. The chain employs TRBV2 and TRBJ1-6, with TRBD1 matching 7 bases. In germline, CDR1 is SNHLY, CDR2 FYNNEI. The CDR3 runs 14 residues. The V and J ends lost 6 bases and 6 bases, in that order; junction bases with no gene match: 5.

Notes on this clone: The sample holds other DNA sequences that translate to the same CDR3. This chain uses TRBV19 with TRBJ1-1, with TRBD1 matching over 10 bases. The CDR3 has 14 residues. The trim removed 3 bases at V and 4 bases at J, leaving 2 bases unmatched. Germline V lookup: CDR1 LNHDA, CDR2 SQIVND (reference sequence). The CDR3 sequence is CASSIRDRGTEAFF. The CDR3 region has the DNA TGTGCCAGTAGTATCCGGGACAGGGGCACTGAAGCTTTCTTT.

In this sample, this clone turned up a few times. This sequence joins TRBV6-5 and TRBJ2-7, with 7 bases lining up with TRBD2. Per the germline V gene, CDR1 is MNHEY and CDR2 is SVGAGI. After removal of 2 bases from V and 1 base from J, the junction contained 5 bases not matched to a gene. This CDR3 has 15 amino acids. In DNA form, the CDR3 reads TGTGCCAGCAGTTACGCGGCTAGCGGTTCCTACGAGCAGTACTTC. Amino acid sequence: CASSYAASGSYEQYF.

The chain couples TRBV28 to TRBJ2-7, with D possibly TRBD1 on 5 matching bases. There are 13 residues in the CDR3. Trimming removed 3 bases from V and 6 bases from J, with 12 bases in between. Per germline, CDR1 MDHEN and CDR2 SYDVKM. CDR3 residues: CASSFADRTEQYF. CDR3 nucleotides: TGTGCCAGCAGTTTTGCAGACAGAACCGAGCAGTACTTC.

The chain is built from TRBV3-1 (or the pseudogene TRBV3-2) and TRBJ2-1; 11 nucleotides line up with TRBD2. Germline V CDR1 and CDR2: LGHDT, YNNKEL (reference sequence). There are 18 residues in the CDR3. V shed 0 bases, J shed 4 bases, and the junction held 8 bases outside the gene matches. The CDR3 reads CASSQDLGLAGGYNEQFF. CDR3 DNA: TGTGCCAGCAGCCAAGATCTAGGGCTAGCGGGGGGATACAATGAGCAGTTCTTC.

The sample holds one count of this clone. The genes are TRBV6-1 and TRBJ1-2, with D possibly matching TRBD1 (5 bases). The CDR3 runs to 15 residues. Germline V gene sequence: CDR1 MNHNS, CDR2 SASEGT. The V end was cut by 0 bases, the J end by 4 bases, with 12 bases between. In nucleotides, the CDR3 is TGTGCCAGCAGTGAAGCGCGGGCGGGGCTCTATGGCTACACCTTC. Its translation: CASSEARAGLYGYTF.

This chain joins TRBV28 and TRBJ2-1; 9 nucleotides match TRBD2. Germline V gene lookup returns CDR1 MDHEN and CDR2 SYDVKM. There are 14 residues in the CDR3. J lost 6 bases, V lost 8 bases, and 8 bases had no gene match. CDR3 DNA sequence: TGTGCCAGCCGTACGGTAGCGGGGGTCAATGAGCAGTTCTTC. Amino acids: CASRTVAGVNEQFF.

This chain uses TRBV2 with TRBJ1-5; D uncertain. Between the trimmed V and J ends, which lost 2 bases and 3 bases, there was a span of 8 bases. Germline CDR1 is SNHLY and CDR2 is FYNNEI. The CDR3 is made up of 14 amino acids. The chain's CDR3 is CASSELGINQPQHF. DNA for the CDR3: TGTGCCAGCAGTGAACTAGGAATCAATCAGCCCCAGCATTTT.

The CDR3 is CASGDRGSTEAFF. The CDR3 DNA sequence: TGTGCCAGCGGCGACAGGGGTAGCACTGAAGCTTTCTTT. The chain recombines TRBV6-5 with TRBJ1-1, with TRBD1 matching 8 bases. After removal of 8 bases from V and 4 bases from J, the junction contained 6 bases not matched to a gene. The CDR3 sequence is 13 residues long. CDR1 MNHEY and CDR2 SVGAGI come from the germline V gene.

The chain carries TRBV7-8 and TRBJ2-1; 8 nucleotides agree with TRBD1. J was trimmed by 8 bases and V by 4 bases; bases with no gene match: 7. CDR1 is SGHVS and CDR2 is FQNEAQ in the germline V gene. CDR3 size: 14 residues. CDR3 sequence (DNA): TGTGCCAGCAGCTCCCGGACAGGGAGGCATGAGCAGTTCTTC. As protein: CASSSRTGRHEQFF.

This rearrangement joins TRBV5-1 to TRBJ2-1; 8 positions match TRBD2. The CDR3 contains 15 residues. V was pared by 2 bases and J by 8 bases, with 9 bases of the junction left unmatched. Germline V gene data show CDR1 as SGHRS and CDR2 as YFSETQ. The DNA of the CDR3 is TGCGCCAGCAGCTTTAGCGGGAAAGGAGAGTATGAGCAGTTCTTC. Protein product: CASSFSGKGEYEQFF. Using reference TRBV5-1 and TRBJ2-1 for the parts outside the CDR3, the full variable domain is KAGVTQTPRYLIKTRGQQVTLSCSPISGHRSVSWYQQTPGQGLQFLFEYFSETQRNKGNFPGRFSGRQFSNSRSEMNVSTLELGDSALYLCASSFSGKGEYEQFFGPGTRLTVL.

The V gene is TRBV5-1, the J gene TRBJ2-2; TRBD2 matches 7 bases. The CDR3 is made up of 15 amino acids. V dropped 5 bases and J dropped 0; count of bases not matched to a gene: 4. Germline loops: CDR1 SGHRS, CDR2 YFSETQ. This CDR3 is CASSLADANTGELFF. CDR3 nucleotide sequence: TGCGCCAGCAGTCTAGCGGATGCGAACACCGGGGAGCTGTTTTTT. Full variable domain (outside the CDR3, taken from reference TRBV5-1 and TRBJ2-2): KAGVTQTPRYLIKTRGQQVTLSCSPISGHRSVSWYQQTPGQGLQFLFEYFSETQRNKGNFPGRFSGRQFSNSRSEMNVSTLELGDSALYLCASSLADANTGELFFGEGSRLTVL.

The J gene is TRBJ1-5, the V gene TRBV4-2, with D perhaps matching TRBD1 (6 bases). Germline V gene data show CDR1 as LGHNA and CDR2 as YNFKEQ. With 0 bases removed from V and 0 bases from J, the gap between germline ends came to 12 bases. This CDR3 has 17 residues. CDR3 protein: CASSQEWTDYSNQPQHF. For the CDR3, the DNA is TGTGCCAGCAGCCAAGAATGGACAGACTATAGCAATCAGCCCCAGCATTTT.

A note on this clone: At the DNA level, this CDR3 is encoded by other sequences in the same sample as well. CDR3 in amino acids: CATSREEGDGYTF. The DNA of the CDR3 is TGTGCCACCAGCAGAGAGGAAGGGGATGGCTACACCTTC. The chain employs TRBV15 and TRBJ1-2; D is perhaps TRBD1 (5 bases). Germline V gene sequence: CDR1 LNHNV, CDR2 YYDKDF (reference sequence). V was cut by 0 bases and J by 6 bases, with 8 bases left in between. CDR3 length equals 13 residues.

The V and J genes are TRBV10-2 and TRBJ1-5; D possibly corresponds to TRBD1 (6 bases). The CDR3 covers 16 residues. V was trimmed by 6 bases and J by 0 bases, leaving 15 bases between them. In germline, CDR1 is WSHSY, CDR2 SAAADI. CDR3 protein: CASRPLGGGSNQPQHF. CDR3 coding DNA: TGCGCCAGCAGGCCGTTAGGGGGGGGTAGCAATCAGCCCCAGCATTTT.

The V and J genes are TRBV4-2 and TRBJ2-1, with D perhaps TRBD2 (6 bases). CDR1 is LGHNA and CDR2 is YNFKEQ in the germline V gene. Deletions cut 3 bases from V and 5 bases from J, with 14 bases between. The CDR3 sequence is 15 residues long. DNA for the CDR3: TGTGCCAGCAGCCATTCCGGACGGGAGAACAATGAGCAGTTCTTC. Protein sequence: CASSHSGRENNEQFF.

The DNA of the CDR3 is TGCGCCAGCAGCTTATCGGCGGCCCCCTACAATGAGCAGTTCTTC. This sequence encodes CASSLSAAPYNEQFF. The rearrangement joins TRBV5-1 to TRBJ2-1; D not resolved. Looked up from germline, CDR1 is SGHRS and CDR2 is YFSETQ. The germline V and J ends were trimmed by 2 bases and 2 bases, with 11 bases remaining between them. The CDR3 loop spans 15 amino acids.

The V gene is TRBV13, the J gene TRBJ2-2; 7 bases are a match to TRBD2. Germline V gives CDR1 PRHDT, CDR2 FYEKMQ (reference sequence). J was trimmed by 4 bases and V by 6 bases; bases with no gene match: 8. The CDR3 spans 15 residues. The CDR3 region has the DNA TGTGCCAGCAGAGTGGGGGGGATTTCCACCGGGGAGCTGTTTTTT. It encodes CASRVGGISTGELFF.

The CDR3 coding sequence is TGTGCCAGCATTCAGACAGGGAGCGGCAGAGCTTTCTTT. It encodes CASIQTGSGRAFF. This chain uses TRBV6-5 with TRBJ1-1, with 7 positions matching TRBD1. CDR1 MNHEY and CDR2 SVGAGI come from the germline V gene. Trimming cost V 7 bases and J 10 bases; bases outside gene matches: 12. The CDR3 consists of 13 residues.

This sequence joins TRBV5-1 and TRBJ2-1, with unresolved D. CDR1 SGHRS and CDR2 YFSETQ come from the germline V gene. This CDR3 has 11 amino acids. V dropped 0 bases and J dropped 9 bases, with 4 bases sitting between them. The CDR3 DNA reads TGCGCCAGCAGCTTGGCAGGTGAGCAGTTCTTC. It encodes CASSLAGEQFF.

This clone appeared a few times. J is TRBJ2-1 and V is TRBV25-1; TRBD2 agrees at 9 bases. After removal of 3 bases from V and 7 bases from J, the junction contained 10 bases not matched to a gene. CDR1 and CDR2 from the germline V gene are MGHDK and SYGVNS. The CDR3 consists of 16 residues. CDR3 amino acids: CASSERGREGKNEQFF. For the CDR3, the DNA is TGTGCCAGCAGTGAGCGAGGGCGGGAGGGTAAAAATGAGCAGTTCTTC.

J is TRBJ1-2 and V is TRBV4-3; TRBD1 is a possible D gene (5 bases). Germline V lookup: CDR1 LGHNA, CDR2 YSLEER. The length of the CDR3 is 15 residues. The germline V and J ends were trimmed by 0 bases and 8 bases, with 16 bases remaining between them. CDR3 nucleotides: TGCGCCAGCAGCCAAGATGGACCCAGGGCTCGGGGCTACACCTTC. This sequence encodes CASSQDGPRARGYTF.

The rearrangement uses TRBV9 and TRBJ2-5; weak D call: TRBD1 (6 bases). V was cut by 4 bases and J by 2 bases, with 9 bases left in between. The CDR3 is 13 residues long. In germline, CDR1 is SGDLS, CDR2 YYNGEE. CDR3 region: CASSLDSQETQYF. Written as DNA, the CDR3 is TGTGCCAGCAGCTTGGACAGTCAAGAGACCCAGTACTTC.

The genes are TRBV5-4 and TRBJ1-1; perhaps TRBD1 as D (5 bases). The CDR3 is 15 residues long. From germline, CDR1 is SGHNT and CDR2 YYREEE (reference sequence). V lost 5 bases and J 2 bases, leaving 16 bases between the germline ends. The CDR3: CASSRRSRGNTEAFF. DNA for the CDR3: TGTGCCAGCAGTCGAAGGAGTAGGGGTAACACTGAAGCTTTCTTT.

The V and J genes are TRBV6-6 and TRBJ1-1, with TRBD1 identical over 10 bases. CDR1 MNHNY and CDR2 SVGAGI come from the germline V gene (reference sequence). This CDR3 spans 15 amino acids. V was pared by 2 bases and J by 6 bases, with 6 bases of the junction left unmatched. Here the CDR3 DNA reads TGTGCCAGCAGTTACCCCGGGACAGGGGTGCCTGAAGCTTTCTTT. Its protein is CASSYPGTGVPEAFF.

This sequence joins TRBV28 and TRBJ2-1, with D possibly TRBD2 on 6 matching bases. The V end lost 4 bases, the J end lost 0 bases, and 13 bases lay between the germline ends. Germline-derived CDR1 and CDR2 are MDHEN and SYDVKM. CDR3 length equals 16 residues. The CDR3 protein is CASSWRVTSSYNEQFF. In DNA form, the CDR3 reads TGTGCCAGCAGTTGGAGGGTGACTAGCTCCTACAATGAGCAGTTCTTC.

The CDR3 loop is CASTGQGFYSPLHF. In DNA, the CDR3 is TGTGCCAGCACCGGACAGGGCTTCTATTCACCCCTCCACTTT. The J gene is TRBJ1-6, the V gene TRBV2; TRBD1 matches 8 bases. CDR3 length: 14 residues. Trimming took 7 bases from V and 8 from J; bases not matched to a gene: 7. Per the germline V gene, CDR1 is SNHLY and CDR2 is FYNNEI.

The rearrangement links TRBV4-3 to TRBJ2-1, with 10 positions matching TRBD2. Germline assignment: CDR1 LGHNA and CDR2 YSLEER. The junction had 4 bases not matched to a gene; V was cut back by 0 bases and J by 8 bases. The CDR3 runs 15 residues. CDR3 in amino acids: CASSQEAGGPYEQFF. Here the CDR3 DNA reads TGCGCCAGCAGCCAAGAAGCGGGAGGGCCCTATGAGCAGTTCTTC.

CDR3 DNA sequence: TGCGCCAGCAGCTTGGGGACTAGCGGAAACAATGAGCAGTTCTTC. Translation gives CASSLGTSGNNEQFF. The chain has TRBV5-1 and TRBJ2-1; 10 positions agree with TRBD2. V was clipped by 0 bases and J by 5 bases; unmatched bases: 2. CDR1 and CDR2 from the germline V gene are SGHRS and YFSETQ. There are 15 residues in the CDR3.

This clone has more than one count but fewer than ten. The V gene is TRBV7-6, the J gene TRBJ2-2; D remains unclear. CDR1 is SGHVS and CDR2 is FNYEAQ in the germline V gene. The V end was cut by 1 base, the J end by 3 bases, with 3 bases between. CDR3 length: 13 residues. The CDR3 DNA follows: TGTGCCAGCAGCTTAGACTACACCGGGGAGCTGTTTTTT. It is translated as CASSLDYTGELFF.

The chain links TRBV9 to TRBJ1-5; possible D gene TRBD1, 5 bases. The CDR3 totals 15 residues. The germline V gene has CDR1 SGDLS and CDR2 YYNGEE. Trimming cost V 2 bases and J 1 base, with 10 bases left between them. CDR3 DNA: TGTGCCAGCAGCGTCGGAGGGGCAAGCAATCAGCCCCAGCATTTT. Its translation: CASSVGGASNQPQHF. Full variable domain (remainder filled in from reference TRBV9 and TRBJ1-5): DSGVTQTPKHLITATGQRVTLRCSPRSGDLSVYWYQQSLDQGLQFLIQYYNGEERAKGNILERFSAQQFPDLHSELNLSSLELGDSALYFCASSVGGASNQPQHFGDGTRLSIL.